The rows below give T cell receptor beta chains drawn from one sample of a study of blood T cells in healthy people across ages. TCRdb itself ran the 5' RACE reads through MiXCR, one entry per CDR3 protein. The sample lists about a million distinct CDR3 sequences, 35% to 45% occurring once. The sequenced sample was blood. The receptors stem from a man younger than 35 in good health. Each CDR3 is given with its conserved first and last residue. The D gene is left open where the match is weak. Part of the rows lack a size; the others show once, few, many or a class for expanded clones.

j_call clone_size v_call d_call cdr3_aa cdr3_nt
TRBJ2-7 NA TRBV4-3 NA CASSQEPVGYEQYF TGCGCCAGCAGCCAAGAACCGGTGGGCTACGAGCAGTACTTC
TRBJ2-1 NA TRBV30 NA CAWSWGSEQFF TGTGCCTGGAGTTGGGGAAGTGAGCAGTTCTTC
TRBJ2-5 NA TRBV21-1 NA CASSFDRAIKETQYF TGTGCCAGCAGCTTTGACAGGGCCATTAAAGAGACCCAGTACTTC
TRBJ2-5 NA TRBV4-3 NA CASSQKGSIGETQYF TGCGCCAGCAGTCAAAAAGGGAGCATTGGAGAGACCCAGTACTTC
TRBJ1-4 NA TRBV5-6 NA CASEGTTNEKLFF TGTGCCAGCGAGGGTACGACTAATGAAAAACTGTTTTTT
TRBJ1-5 few TRBV4-2 NA CASSQEVLSGGNQPQHF TGTGCCAGCAGCCAAGAGGTTCTGTCAGGGGGCAATCAGCCCCAGCATTTT
TRBJ2-4 few TRBV3-1 NA CASSHRERGGKNIQYF TGTGCCAGCAGCCACAGGGAAAGGGGGGGCAAAAACATTCAGTACTTC
TRBJ2-3 NA TRBV7-9 NA CASSLGAGRSEDTQYF TGTGCCAGCAGCTTAGGTGCAGGGAGGTCAGAAGATACGCAGTATTTT
TRBJ2-2 NA TRBV7-8 NA CASSDLRARRGELFF TGTGCCAGCAGCGACCTCCGGGCCCGTCGCGGGGAGCTGTTTTTT
TRBJ2-1 few TRBV27 NA CASSLRGANEQFF TGTGCCAGCAGTTTACGAGGGGCCAATGAGCAGTTCTTC
TRBJ1-5 NA TRBV11-2 NA CANSLGAGSQPQHF TGTGCCAACAGCTTAGGGGCAGGGAGTCAGCCCCAGCATTTT
TRBJ2-5 NA TRBV29-1 NA CSVDQGGQETQYF TGCAGCGTTGACCAGGGAGGACAAGAGACCCAGTACTTC
TRBJ2-3 few TRBV5-1 NA CASSLLGETDTQYF TGCGCCAGCAGCTTGCTGGGGGAGACAGATACGCAGTATTTT
TRBJ2-1 few TRBV6-5 NA CASRHDLHEQFF TGTGCCAGCAGACACGACTTGCATGAGCAGTTCTTC
TRBJ1-1 few TRBV14 NA CASSQVPRTEAFF TGTGCCAGCAGCCAAGTCCCCCGGACTGAAGCTTTCTTT
TRBJ1-5 NA TRBV19 NA CASSIVGARGNQPQHF TGTGCCAGTAGTATAGTGGGGGCTAGGGGCAATCAGCCCCAGCATTTT
TRBJ1-1 once TRBV5-1 TRBD1 CASSFLQGGTVNTEAFF TGCGCCAGCAGCTTCCTTCAGGGGGGGACGGTGAACACTGAAGCTTTCTTT
TRBJ2-3 few TRBV6-5 TRBD1 CASSYSRGLGADTQYF TGTGCCAGCAGTTACTCGAGGGGGCTCGGCGCAGATACGCAGTATTTT
TRBJ2-2 NA TRBV5-1 NA CASSYRAMNTGELFF TGCGCCAGCAGCTACCGGGCCATGAACACCGGGGAGCTGTTTTTT
TRBJ2-1 NA TRBV5-1 NA CASSLEVTQGEQFF TGCGCCAGCAGCTTGGAGGTGACACAGGGTGAGCAGTTCTTC
TRBJ2-1 many TRBV5-1 NA CASRTANEQFF TGCGCCAGCAGGACAGCCAATGAGCAGTTCTTC
TRBJ2-7 many TRBV6-5 TRBD1 CASRDDRATYEQYF TGTGCCAGCAGAGACGACAGGGCTACCTACGAGCAGTACTTC
TRBJ2-7 many TRBV9 TRBD1 CASSVTGGSSYEQYF TGTGCCAGCAGCGTCACAGGGGGCTCCTCCTACGAGCAGTACTTC
TRBJ2-7 NA TRBV20-1 TRBD1 CSARHGTGGPNEQYF TGCAGTGCTAGACACGGGACAGGGGGCCCAAATGAGCAGTACTTC
TRBJ2-1 NA TRBV7-9 NA CASSSPGASDPYNEQFF TGTGCCAGCAGCTCCCCCGGGGCAAGTGATCCTTACAATGAGCAGTTCTTC
TRBJ1-2 NA TRBV14 TRBD1 CASSQVWRGHLNHGYTF TGTGCCAGCAGCCAAGTTTGGAGGGGGCACCTTAACCATGGCTACACCTTC
TRBJ2-4 NA TRBV18 TRBD1 CASSPGTGDINIQYF TGTGCCAGCTCACCCGGGACAGGGGATATTAACATTCAGTACTTC
TRBJ2-2 NA TRBV4-1 TRBD2 CASSFRTSGGADTGELFF TGCGCCAGCAGCTTTCGGACTAGCGGGGGGGCGGACACCGGGGAGCTGTTTTTT
TRBJ2-7 few TRBV18 NA CASSPTPPGGEQYF TGTGCCAGCTCACCAACTCCCCCGGGCGGAGAGCAGTACTTC
TRBJ2-7 few TRBV20-1 NA CSASPEPTTQNGEQYF TGCAGTGCCTCCCCGGAACCGACAACCCAGAATGGCGAGCAGTACTTC
TRBJ1-2 NA TRBV5-8 TRBD1 CASSLAGTGGLYGYTF TGTGCCAGCAGCCTCGCCGGGACAGGGGGACTCTATGGCTACACCTTC
TRBJ2-7 many TRBV7-9 NA CASSPNYEQYF TGTGCCAGCAGCCCCAACTACGAGCAGTACTTC
TRBJ2-1 NA TRBV5-1 NA CASSFRLDRYNEQFF TGCGCCAGCAGCTTTAGGTTAGATCGCTACAATGAGCAGTTCTTC
TRBJ2-7 few TRBV3-1 TRBD2 CASSQDPSGLSYEQYF TGTGCCAGCAGCCAAGACCCTAGCGGCCTCTCCTACGAGCAGTACTTC
TRBJ2-7 few TRBV30 TRBD1 CAWTKTGWYEQYF TGTGCCTGGACCAAGACAGGGTGGTACGAGCAGTACTTC
TRBJ1-6 NA TRBV4-3 NA CASSQDSSSSYNSPPHF TGCGCCAGCAGCCAAGACTCGAGTAGCTCCTATAATTCACCCCCCCACTTT
TRBJ1-2 few TRBV20-1 NA CSARANAGGHTNYGYTF TGCAGTGCTAGAGCTAACGCTGGGGGGCACACTAACTATGGCTACACCTTC
TRBJ2-7 NA TRBV4-3 NA CASSQDGGLLYNEQYF TGCGCCAGCAGCCAAGATGGGGGATTACTCTACAATGAGCAGTACTTC
TRBJ2-1 NA TRBV20-1 TRBD2 CSAILAGGSNEQFF TGCAGTGCTATACTAGCGGGGGGTTCCAATGAGCAGTTCTTC
TRBJ1-5 NA TRBV24-1 NA CATSDPGSNQPQHF TGTGCCACCAGTGACCCGGGGAGCAATCAGCCCCAGCATTTT
TRBJ2-2 NA TRBV14 NA CASSPRPVNTGELFF TGTGCCAGCAGCCCAAGACCCGTAAACACCGGGGAGCTGTTTTTT
TRBJ1-6 few TRBV10-3 NA CAISESEGVSPLHF TGTGCCATCAGTGAGTCTGAGGGGGTTTCACCCCTCCACTTT
TRBJ1-4 NA TRBV20-1 NA CSARDLARPRKLFF TGCAGTGCTAGAGATCTTGCCCGGCCCCGAAAACTGTTTTTT
TRBJ1-2 few TRBV20-1 NA CSATDRRRYLYGYTF TGCAGTGCGACCGACCGACGCCGATACCTCTATGGCTACACCTTC
TRBJ1-1 NA TRBV15 NA CATSPKGGTEAFF TGTGCCACCAGCCCAAAGGGAGGCACTGAAGCTTTCTTT